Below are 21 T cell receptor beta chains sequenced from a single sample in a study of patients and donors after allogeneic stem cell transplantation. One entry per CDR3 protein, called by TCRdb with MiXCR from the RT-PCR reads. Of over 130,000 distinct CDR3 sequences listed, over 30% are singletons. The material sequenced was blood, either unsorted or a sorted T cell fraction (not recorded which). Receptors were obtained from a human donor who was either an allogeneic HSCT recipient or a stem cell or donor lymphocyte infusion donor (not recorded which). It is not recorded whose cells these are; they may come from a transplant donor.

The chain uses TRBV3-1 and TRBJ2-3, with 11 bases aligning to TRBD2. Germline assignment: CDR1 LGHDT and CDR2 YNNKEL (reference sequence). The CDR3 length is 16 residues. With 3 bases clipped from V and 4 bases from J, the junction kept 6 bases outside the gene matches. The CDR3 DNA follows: TGTGCCAGCAGCCAGAGGGATAGCGGGGGGGCAGATACGCAGTATTTT. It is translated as CASSQRDSGGADTQYF.

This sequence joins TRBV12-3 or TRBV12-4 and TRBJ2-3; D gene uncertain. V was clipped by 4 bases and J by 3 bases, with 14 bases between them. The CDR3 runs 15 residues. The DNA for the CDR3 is TGTGCCAGCAGTTCCCCCCCGGAATTGACAGATACGCAGTATTTT. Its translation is CASSSPPELTDTQYF.

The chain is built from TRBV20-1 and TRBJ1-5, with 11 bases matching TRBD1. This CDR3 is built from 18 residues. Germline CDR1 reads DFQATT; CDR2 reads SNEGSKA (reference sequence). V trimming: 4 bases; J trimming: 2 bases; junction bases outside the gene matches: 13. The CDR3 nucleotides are TGCAGTGCTAATCGGGACAGGGGGGATATTTTCGGCAATCAGCCCCAGCATTTT. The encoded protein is CSANRDRGDIFGNQPQHF.

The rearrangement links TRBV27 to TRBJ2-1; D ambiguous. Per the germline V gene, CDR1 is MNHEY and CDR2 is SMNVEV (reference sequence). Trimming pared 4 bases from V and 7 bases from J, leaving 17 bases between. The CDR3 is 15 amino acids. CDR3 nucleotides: TGTGCCAGCAGTTCGTCCCCGACCCCTCGGAATGAGCAGTTCTTC. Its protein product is CASSSSPTPRNEQFF.

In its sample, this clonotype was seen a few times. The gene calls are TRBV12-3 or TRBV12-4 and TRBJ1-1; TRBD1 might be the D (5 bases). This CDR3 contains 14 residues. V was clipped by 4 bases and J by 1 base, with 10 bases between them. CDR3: CASSWGGENTEAFF. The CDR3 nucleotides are TGTGCCAGCAGTTGGGGGGGGGAGAACACTGAAGCTTTCTTT.

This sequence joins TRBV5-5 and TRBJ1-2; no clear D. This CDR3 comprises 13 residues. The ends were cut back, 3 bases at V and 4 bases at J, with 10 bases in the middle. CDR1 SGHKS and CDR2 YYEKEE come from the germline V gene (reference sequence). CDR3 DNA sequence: TGTGCCAGCAGCTCAGACTCGTTCTATGGCTACACCTTC. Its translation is CASSSDSFYGYTF.

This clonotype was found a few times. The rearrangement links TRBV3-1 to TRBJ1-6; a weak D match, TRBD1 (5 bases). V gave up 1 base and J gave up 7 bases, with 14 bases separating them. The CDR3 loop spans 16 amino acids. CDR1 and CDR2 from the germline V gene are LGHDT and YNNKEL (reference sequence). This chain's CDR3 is CASSQVPGSGNSPLHF. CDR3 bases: TGTGCCAGCAGCCAAGTCCCAGGGTCGGGGAATTCACCCCTCCACTTT. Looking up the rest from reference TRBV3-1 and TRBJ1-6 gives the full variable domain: DTAVSQTPKYLVTQMGNDKSIKCEQNLGHDTMYWYKQDSKKFLKIMFSYNNKELIINETVPNRFSPKSPDKAHLNLHINSLELGDSAVYFCASSQVPGSGNSPLHFGNGTRLTVT.

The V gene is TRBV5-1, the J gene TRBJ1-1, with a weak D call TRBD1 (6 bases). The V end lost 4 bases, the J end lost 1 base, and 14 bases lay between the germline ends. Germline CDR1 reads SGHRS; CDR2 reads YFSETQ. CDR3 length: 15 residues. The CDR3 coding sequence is TGCGCCAGCAGCACCGAGGGGGTCTCGAACACTGAAGCTTTCTTT. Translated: CASSTEGVSNTEAFF.

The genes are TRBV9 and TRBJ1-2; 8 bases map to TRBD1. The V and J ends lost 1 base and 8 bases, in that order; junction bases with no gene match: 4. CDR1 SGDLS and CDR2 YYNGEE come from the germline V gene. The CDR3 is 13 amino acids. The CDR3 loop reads CASSVMTGEGYTF. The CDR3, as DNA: TGTGCCAGCAGCGTAATGACAGGGGAGGGCTACACCTTC.

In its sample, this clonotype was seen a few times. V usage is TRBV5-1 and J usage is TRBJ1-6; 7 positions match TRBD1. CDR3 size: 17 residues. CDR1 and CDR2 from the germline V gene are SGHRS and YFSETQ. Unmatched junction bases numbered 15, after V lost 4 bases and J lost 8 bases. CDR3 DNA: TGCGCCAGCAGCGCAACCAGCCGACAGGGCTCGGATTCACCCCTCCACTTT. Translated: CASSATSRQGSDSPLHF.

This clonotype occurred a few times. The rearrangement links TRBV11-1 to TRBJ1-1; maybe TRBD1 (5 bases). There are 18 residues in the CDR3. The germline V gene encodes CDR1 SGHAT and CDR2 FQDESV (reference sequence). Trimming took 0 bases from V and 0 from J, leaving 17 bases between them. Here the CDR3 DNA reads TGTGCCAGCAGCTTAGCCGGCCAGGGCGGAGTTATGAACACTGAAGCTTTCTTT. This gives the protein CASSLAGQGGVMNTEAFF.

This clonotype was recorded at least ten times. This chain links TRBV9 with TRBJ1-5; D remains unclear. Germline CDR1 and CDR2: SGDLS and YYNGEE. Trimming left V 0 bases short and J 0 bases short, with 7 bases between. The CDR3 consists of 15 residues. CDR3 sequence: CASSVGLTSNQPQHF. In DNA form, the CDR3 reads TGTGCCAGCAGCGTAGGGCTGACTAGCAATCAGCCCCAGCATTTT.

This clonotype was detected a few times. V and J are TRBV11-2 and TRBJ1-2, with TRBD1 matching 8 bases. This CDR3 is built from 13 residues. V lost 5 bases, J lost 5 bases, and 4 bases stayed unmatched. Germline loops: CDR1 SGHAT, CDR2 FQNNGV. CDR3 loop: CASSPRQGYGYTF. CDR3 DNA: TGTGCCAGCAGCCCCCGACAGGGGTATGGCTACACCTTC.

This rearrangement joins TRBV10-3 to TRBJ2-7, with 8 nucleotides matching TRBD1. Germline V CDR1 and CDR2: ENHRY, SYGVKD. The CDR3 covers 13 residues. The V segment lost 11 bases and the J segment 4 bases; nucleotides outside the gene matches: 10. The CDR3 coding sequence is TGTGCCGCCTCTCCCAGGGGGCCTTACGAGCAGTACTTC. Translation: CAASPRGPYEQYF.

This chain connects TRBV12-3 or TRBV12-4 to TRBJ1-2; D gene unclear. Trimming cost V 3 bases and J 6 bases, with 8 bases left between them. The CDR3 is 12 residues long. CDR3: CASSFGTNGYTF. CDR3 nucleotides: TGTGCCAGCAGTTTCGGCACAAATGGCTACACCTTC.

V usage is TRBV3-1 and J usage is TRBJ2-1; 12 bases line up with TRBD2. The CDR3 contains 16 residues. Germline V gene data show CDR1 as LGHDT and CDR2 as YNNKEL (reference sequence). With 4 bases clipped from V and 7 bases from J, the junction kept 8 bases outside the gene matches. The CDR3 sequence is CASSPASGGAGNEQFF. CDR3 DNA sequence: TGTGCCAGCAGCCCAGCTAGCGGGGGGGCGGGGAATGAGCAGTTCTTC.

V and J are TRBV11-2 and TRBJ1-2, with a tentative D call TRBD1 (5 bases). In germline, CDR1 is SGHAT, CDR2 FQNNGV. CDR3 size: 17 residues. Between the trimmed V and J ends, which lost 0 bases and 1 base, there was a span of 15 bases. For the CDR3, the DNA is TGTGCCAGCAGCTTAGATTTGTCCAGGGCCCTTAACTATGGCTACACCTTC. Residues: CASSLDLSRALNYGYTF.

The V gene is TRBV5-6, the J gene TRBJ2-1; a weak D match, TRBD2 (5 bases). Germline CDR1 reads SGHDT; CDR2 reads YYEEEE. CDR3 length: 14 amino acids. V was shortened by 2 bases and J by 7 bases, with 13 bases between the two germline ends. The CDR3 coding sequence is TGTGCCAGCAGCTTTAGGCAGGAGGTGAATGAGCAGTTCTTC. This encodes CASSFRQEVNEQFF.

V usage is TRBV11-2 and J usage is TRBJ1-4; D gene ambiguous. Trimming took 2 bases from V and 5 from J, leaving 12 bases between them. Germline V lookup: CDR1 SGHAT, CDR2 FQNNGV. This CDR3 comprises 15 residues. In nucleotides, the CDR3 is TGTGCCAGCAGCTTAATGGCTGGCCGAAATGAAAAACTGTTTTTT. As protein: CASSLMAGRNEKLFF.

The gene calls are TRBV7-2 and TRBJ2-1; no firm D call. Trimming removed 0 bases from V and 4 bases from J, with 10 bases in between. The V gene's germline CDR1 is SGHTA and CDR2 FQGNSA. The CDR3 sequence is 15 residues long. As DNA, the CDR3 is TGTGCCAGCAGCTTAGCGTACAGTCCTTACAATGAGCAGTTCTTC. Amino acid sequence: CASSLAYSPYNEQFF.

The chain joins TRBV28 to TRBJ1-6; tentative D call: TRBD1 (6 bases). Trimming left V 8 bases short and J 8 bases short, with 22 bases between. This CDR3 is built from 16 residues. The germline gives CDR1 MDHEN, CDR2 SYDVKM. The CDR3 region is CASQPFGGGGDSPLHF. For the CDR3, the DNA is TGTGCCAGCCAACCCTTCGGAGGGGGTGGTGATTCACCCCTCCACTTT. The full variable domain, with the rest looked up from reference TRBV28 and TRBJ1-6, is DVKVTQSSRYLVKRTGEKVFLECVQDMDHENMFWYRQDPGLGLRLIYFSYDVKMKEKGDIPEGYSVSREKKERFSLILESASTNQTSMYLCASQPFGGGGDSPLHFGNGTRLTVT.